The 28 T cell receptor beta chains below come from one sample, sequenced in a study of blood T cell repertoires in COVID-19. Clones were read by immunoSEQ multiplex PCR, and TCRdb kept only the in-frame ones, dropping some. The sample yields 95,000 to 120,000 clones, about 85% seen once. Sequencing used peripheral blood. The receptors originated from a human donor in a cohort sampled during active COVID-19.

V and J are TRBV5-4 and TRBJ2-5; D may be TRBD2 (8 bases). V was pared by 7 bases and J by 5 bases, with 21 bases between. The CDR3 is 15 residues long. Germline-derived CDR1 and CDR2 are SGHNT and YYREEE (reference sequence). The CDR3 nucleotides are TGTGCCAGCGCGGGGGGAGGGGGCGATAGGGAGACCCAGTACTTC. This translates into CASAGGGGDRETQYF.

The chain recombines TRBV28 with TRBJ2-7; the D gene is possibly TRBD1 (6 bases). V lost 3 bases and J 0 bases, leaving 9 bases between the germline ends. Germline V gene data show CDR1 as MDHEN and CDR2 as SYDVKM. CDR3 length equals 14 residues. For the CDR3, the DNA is TGTGCCAGCAGTTTGCAGGGGCCCTCCTACGAGCAGTACTTC. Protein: CASSLQGPSYEQYF.

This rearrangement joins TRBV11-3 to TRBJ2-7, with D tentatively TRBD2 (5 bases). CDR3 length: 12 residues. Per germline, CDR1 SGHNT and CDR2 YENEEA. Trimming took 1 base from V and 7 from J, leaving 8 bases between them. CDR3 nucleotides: TGTGCCAGCAGCTTAGTTCGGGGTGAGCAGTACTTC. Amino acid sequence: CASSLVRGEQYF.

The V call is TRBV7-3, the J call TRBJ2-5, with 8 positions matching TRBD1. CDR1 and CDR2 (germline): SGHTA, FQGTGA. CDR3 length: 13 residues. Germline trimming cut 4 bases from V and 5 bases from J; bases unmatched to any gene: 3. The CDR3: CASSSGQGETQYF. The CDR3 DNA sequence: TGTGCCAGCAGCTCCGGACAGGGCGAGACCCAGTACTTC.

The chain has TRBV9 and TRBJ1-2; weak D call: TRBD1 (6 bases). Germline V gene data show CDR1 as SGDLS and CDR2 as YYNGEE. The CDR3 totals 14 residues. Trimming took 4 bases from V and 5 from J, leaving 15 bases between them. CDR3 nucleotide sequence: TGTGCCAGCAGCCCAAGACTTACAGGGTATGGCTACACCTTC. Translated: CASSPRLTGYGYTF.

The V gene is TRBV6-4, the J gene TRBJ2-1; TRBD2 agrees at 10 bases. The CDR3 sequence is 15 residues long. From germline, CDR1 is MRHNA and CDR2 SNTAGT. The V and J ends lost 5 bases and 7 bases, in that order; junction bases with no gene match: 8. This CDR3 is CASSWSGGAGNEQFF. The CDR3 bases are TGTGCCAGCAGTTGGAGCGGGGGGGCCGGTAATGAGCAGTTCTTC.

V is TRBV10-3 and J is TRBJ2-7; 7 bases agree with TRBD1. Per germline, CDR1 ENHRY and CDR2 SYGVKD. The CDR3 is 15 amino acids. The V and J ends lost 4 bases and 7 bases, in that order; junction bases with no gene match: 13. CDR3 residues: CAISAQSTGRKEQYF. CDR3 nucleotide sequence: TGTGCCATCAGTGCCCAATCGACAGGGCGTAAAGAGCAGTACTTC.

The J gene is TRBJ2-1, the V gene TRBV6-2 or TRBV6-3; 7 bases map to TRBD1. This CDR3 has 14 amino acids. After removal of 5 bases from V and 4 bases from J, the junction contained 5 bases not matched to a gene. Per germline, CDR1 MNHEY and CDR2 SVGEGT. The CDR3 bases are TGTGCCAGCAGTACAGGGACAGATTACAATGAGCAGTTCTTC. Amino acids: CASSTGTDYNEQFF.

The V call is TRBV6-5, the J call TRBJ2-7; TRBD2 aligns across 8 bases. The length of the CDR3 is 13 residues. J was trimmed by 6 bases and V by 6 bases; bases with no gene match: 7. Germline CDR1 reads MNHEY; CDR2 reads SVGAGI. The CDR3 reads CASSQAGVREQYF. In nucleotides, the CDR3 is TGTGCCAGCAGCCAAGCGGGGGTGCGCGAGCAGTACTTC.

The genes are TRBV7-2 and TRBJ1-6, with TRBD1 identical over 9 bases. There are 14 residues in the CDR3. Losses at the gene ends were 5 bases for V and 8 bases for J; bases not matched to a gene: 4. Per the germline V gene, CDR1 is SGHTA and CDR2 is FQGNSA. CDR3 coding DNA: TGTGCCAGCAGCACCCGGGACAGGGATTCACCCCTCCACTTT. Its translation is CASSTRDRDSPLHF.

The CDR3 here is CASSYDRLEAFF. The CDR3 DNA reads as TGTGCCAGCAGTTACGACCGACTTGAAGCTTTCTTT. V usage is TRBV6-6 and J usage is TRBJ1-1, with D unclear. The CDR3 runs 12 residues. Trimming took off 2 bases at V and 7 bases at J, with 8 bases between the two ends. Per germline, CDR1 MNHNY and CDR2 SVGAGI (reference sequence).

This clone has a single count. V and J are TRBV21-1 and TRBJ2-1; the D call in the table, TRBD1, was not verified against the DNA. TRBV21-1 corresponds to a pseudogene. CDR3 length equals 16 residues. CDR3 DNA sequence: TGTGCCAGCAGCAAAGCAGGCAGGGGCCGCTACAATGAGCAGTTCTTC. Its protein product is CASSKAGRGRYNEQFF.

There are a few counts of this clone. The CDR3, as DNA: TGTGCCAGCAGCATACTTCTCGGGACAGGGCCTTCGGGAGACACTGAAGCTTTCTTT. Residues: CASSILLGTGPSGDTEAFF. The V call is TRBV7-9, the J call TRBJ1-1, with 9 bases that match TRBD1. Trimming cost V 5 bases and J 3 bases; bases outside gene matches: 19. CDR1 and CDR2 from the germline V gene are SEHNR and FQNEAQ (reference sequence). This CDR3 has 19 residues.

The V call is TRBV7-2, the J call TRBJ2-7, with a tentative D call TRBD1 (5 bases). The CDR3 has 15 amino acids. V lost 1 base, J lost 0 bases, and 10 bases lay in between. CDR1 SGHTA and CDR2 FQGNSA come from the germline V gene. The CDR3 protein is CASSLGGSDSYEQYF. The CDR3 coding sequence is TGTGCCAGCAGCTTAGGGGGCAGTGACTCCTACGAGCAGTACTTC. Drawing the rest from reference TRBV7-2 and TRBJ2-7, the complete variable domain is GAGVSQSPSNKVTEKGKDVELRCDPISGHTALYWYRQSLGQGLEFLIYFQGNSAPDKSGLPSDRFSAERTGGSVSTLTIQRTQQEDSAVYLCASSLGGSDSYEQYFGPGTRLTVT.

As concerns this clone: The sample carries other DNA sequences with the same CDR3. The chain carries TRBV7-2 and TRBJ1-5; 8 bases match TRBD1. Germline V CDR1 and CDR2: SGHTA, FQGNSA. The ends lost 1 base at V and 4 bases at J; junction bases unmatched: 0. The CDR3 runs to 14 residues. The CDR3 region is CASSLGTGNQPQHF. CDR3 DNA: TGTGCCAGCAGCTTAGGGACAGGGAATCAGCCCCAGCATTTT.

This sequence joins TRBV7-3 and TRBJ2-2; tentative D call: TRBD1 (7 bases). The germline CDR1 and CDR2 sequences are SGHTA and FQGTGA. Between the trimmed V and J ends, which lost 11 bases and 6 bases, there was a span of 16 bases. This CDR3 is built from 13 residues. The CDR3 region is CASAEGAAGELFF. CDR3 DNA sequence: TGTGCCTCGGCGGAGGGGGCGGCCGGGGAGCTGTTTTTT.

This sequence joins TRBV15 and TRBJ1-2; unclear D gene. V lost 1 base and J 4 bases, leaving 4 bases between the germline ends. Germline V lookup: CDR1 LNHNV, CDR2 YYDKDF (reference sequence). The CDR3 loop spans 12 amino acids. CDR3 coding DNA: TGTGCCACCAGCAGAGCCGGCTATGGCTACACCTTC. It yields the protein CATSRAGYGYTF. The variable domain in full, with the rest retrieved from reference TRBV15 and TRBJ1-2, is DAMVIQNPRYQVTQFGKPVTLSCSQTLNHNVMYWYQQKSSQAPKLLFHYYDKDFNNEADTPDNFQSRRPNTSFCFLDIRSPGLGDTAMYLCATSRAGYGYTFGSGTRLTVV.

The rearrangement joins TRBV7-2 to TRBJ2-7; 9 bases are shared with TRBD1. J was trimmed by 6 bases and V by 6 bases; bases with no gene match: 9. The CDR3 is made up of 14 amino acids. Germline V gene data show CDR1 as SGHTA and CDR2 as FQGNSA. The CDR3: CASRPGQGAGEQYF. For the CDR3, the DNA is TGTGCCAGCAGACCGGGACAGGGCGCGGGCGAGCAGTACTTC.

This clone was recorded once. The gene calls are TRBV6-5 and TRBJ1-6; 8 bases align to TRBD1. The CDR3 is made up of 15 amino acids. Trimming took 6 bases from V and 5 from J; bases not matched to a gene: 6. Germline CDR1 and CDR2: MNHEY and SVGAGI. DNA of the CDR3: TGTGCCAGCAGCCGACAGGGGTTTGATAATTCACCCCTCCACTTT. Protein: CASSRQGFDNSPLHF.

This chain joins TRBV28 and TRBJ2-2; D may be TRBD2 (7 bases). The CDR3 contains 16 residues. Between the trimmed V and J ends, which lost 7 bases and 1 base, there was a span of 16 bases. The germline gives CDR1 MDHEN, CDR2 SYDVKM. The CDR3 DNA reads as TGTGCCAGCAAAGGGGGTCTAGCGGAGAACACCGGGGAGCTGTTTTTT. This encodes CASKGGLAENTGELFF.

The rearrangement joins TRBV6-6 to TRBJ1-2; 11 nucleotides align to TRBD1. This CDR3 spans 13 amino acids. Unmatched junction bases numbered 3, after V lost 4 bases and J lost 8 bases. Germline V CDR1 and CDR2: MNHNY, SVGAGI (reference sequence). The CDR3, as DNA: TGTGCCAGCAGTTGGGGACAGGGGGGCGGCTACACCTTC. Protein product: CASSWGQGGGYTF.

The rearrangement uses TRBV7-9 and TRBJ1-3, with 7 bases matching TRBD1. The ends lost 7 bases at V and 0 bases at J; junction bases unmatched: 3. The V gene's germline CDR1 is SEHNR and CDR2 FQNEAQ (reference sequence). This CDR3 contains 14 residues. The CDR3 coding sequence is TGTGCCAGCACCAGACAGGGCTCTGGAAACACCATATATTTT. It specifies CASTRQGSGNTIYF.

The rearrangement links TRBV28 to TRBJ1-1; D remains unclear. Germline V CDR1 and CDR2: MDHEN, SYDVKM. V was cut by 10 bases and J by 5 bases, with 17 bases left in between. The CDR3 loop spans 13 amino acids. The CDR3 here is CATAARRETEAFF. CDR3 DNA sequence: TGTGCCACCGCCGCACGGAGGGAAACTGAAGCTTTCTTT. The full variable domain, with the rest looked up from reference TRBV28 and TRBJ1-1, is DVKVTQSSRYLVKRTGEKVFLECVQDMDHENMFWYRQDPGLGLRLIYFSYDVKMKEKGDIPEGYSVSREKKERFSLILESASTNQTSMYLCATAARRETEAFFGQGTRLTVV.

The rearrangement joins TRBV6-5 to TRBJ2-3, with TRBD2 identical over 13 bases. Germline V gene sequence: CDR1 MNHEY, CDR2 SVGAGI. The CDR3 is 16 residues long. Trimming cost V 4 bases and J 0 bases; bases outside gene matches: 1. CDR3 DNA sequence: TGTGCCAGCAGTTGGGGACTAGCGGGGAGCACAGATACGCAGTATTTT. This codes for CASSWGLAGSTDTQYF.

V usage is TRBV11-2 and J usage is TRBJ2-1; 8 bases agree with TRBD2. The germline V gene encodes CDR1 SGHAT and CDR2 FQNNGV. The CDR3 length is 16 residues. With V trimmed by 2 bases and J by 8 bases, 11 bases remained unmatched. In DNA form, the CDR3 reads TGTGCCAGCAGCTTAACCCCGGGGGGGCGGGTCCATGAGCAGTTCTTC. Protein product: CASSLTPGGRVHEQFF.

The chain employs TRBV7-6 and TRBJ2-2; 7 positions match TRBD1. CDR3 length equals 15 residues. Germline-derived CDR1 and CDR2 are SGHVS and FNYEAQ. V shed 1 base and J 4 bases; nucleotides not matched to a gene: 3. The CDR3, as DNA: TGTGCCAGCAGCTTAGACAGGGGTCGCACCGGGGAGCTGTTTTTT. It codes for CASSLDRGRTGELFF. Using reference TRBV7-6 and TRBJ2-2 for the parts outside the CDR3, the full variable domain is GAGVSQSPRYKVTKRGQDVALRCDPISGHVSLYWYRQALGQGPEFLTYFNYEAQQDKSGLPNDRFSAERPEGSISTLTIQRTEQRDSAMYRCASSLDRGRTGELFFGEGSRLTVL.

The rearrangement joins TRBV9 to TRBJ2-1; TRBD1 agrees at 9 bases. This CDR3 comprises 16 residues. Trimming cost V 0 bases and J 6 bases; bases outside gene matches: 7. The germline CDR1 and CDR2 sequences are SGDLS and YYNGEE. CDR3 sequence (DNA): TGTGCCAGCAGCGTAGATTGGACAGGGGTCGTCAATGAGCAGTTCTTC. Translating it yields CASSVDWTGVVNEQFF.

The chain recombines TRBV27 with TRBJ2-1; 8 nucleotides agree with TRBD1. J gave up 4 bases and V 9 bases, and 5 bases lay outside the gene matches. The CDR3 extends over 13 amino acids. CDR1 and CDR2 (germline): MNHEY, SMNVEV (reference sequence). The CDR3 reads CASQGAGYNEQFF. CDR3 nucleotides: TGTGCCAGTCAGGGGGCAGGGTACAATGAGCAGTTCTTC.